This TCR beta chain emerged from a study of T cell responses to AZD1222 COVID-19 vaccine. Points from the study as a whole: Spike-specific TCR breadth and depth both grew after two AZD1222 doses. Donors were mostly white British, more females; clonal diversity possibly underestimated.

Clones were sequenced by immunoSEQ multiplex PCR, and TCRdb holds only the in-frame ones, with some missing. The table has over 120,000 clones, 85% to 90% seen once; the top ten hold around 5%. Comments on this clone: Antigen unknown.

This CDR3 comprises 19 residues. Trimming left V 4 bases short and J 3 bases short, with 25 bases between. Germline CDR1 and CDR2: KGHDR and SFDVKD. V usage is TRBV24-1 and J usage is TRBJ2-3, with D perhaps TRBD2 (6 bases). This sample comprised peripheral blood, obtained 28 days after the second AZD1222 dose. The receptor was isolated from an adult who received the AZD1222 COVID-19 vaccine. CDR3 DNA sequence: TGTGCCACCAGTGACCATAGTACCCAAGGGACTGGTGGGACAGATACGCAGTATTTT. Residues: CATSDHSTQGTGGTDTQYF.